Listed below are T cell receptor beta chains from one sample, sequenced in a study of blood T cells in healthy people across ages. One entry per CDR3 protein, called by TCRdb with MiXCR from the 5' RACE reads. The table has approximately 600,000 distinct CDR3 sequences, about 53% seen once. The source material was blood. The receptors stem from a man in his fifties or sixties in good health. Each CDR3 is given with its conserved first and last residue. The order of the fields is V gene, CDR3 protein.

v_gene: TRBV29-1
CDR3aa: CSVGTGGMGNEQYF

v_gene: TRBV12-3/TRBV12-4
CDR3aa: CASSLTASSYNEQFF

v_gene: TRBV3-1
CDR3aa: CASGLGNEQFF

v_gene: TRBV12-3/TRBV12-4
CDR3aa: CASSLWAGGRGDTQYF

v_gene: TRBV5-1
CDR3aa: CASSPPGTGGTDTQYF

v_gene: TRBV7-9
CDR3aa: CASSLDPLGETQFF

v_gene: TRBV15
CDR3aa: CATSGRLAGSSYEQYF

v_gene: TRBV6-5
CDR3aa: CASRTGADTQYF

v_gene: TRBV20-1
CDR3aa: CSARANSGGYNEQFF

v_gene: TRBV25-1
CDR3aa: CASTQAGQGAHGYTF

v_gene: TRBV5-1
CDR3aa: CASSYTGPREGTQYF

v_gene: TRBV4-2
CDR3aa: CASSQEDVPPAYF

v_gene: TRBV29-1
CDR3aa: CSVEPPGRMSSYNEQFF

v_gene: TRBV3-1
CDR3aa: CASSQVGTAEAFF

v_gene: TRBV10-3
CDR3aa: CAISEGTGGRQPQHF

v_gene: TRBV9
CDR3aa: CASSLRDNLYEQYF

v_gene: TRBV4-2
CDR3aa: CASSQDSYTEAFF

v_gene: TRBV20-1
CDR3aa: CSASSDIEASEQYF

v_gene: TRBV28
CDR3aa: CASNPGQATGELFF

v_gene: TRBV11-2
CDR3aa: CASSRPGAETQYF

v_gene: TRBV7-2
CDR3aa: CASSTPPHTGGGYTF

v_gene: TRBV10-1
CDR3aa: CASSAAGGAPDTQYF

v_gene: TRBV7-9
CDR3aa: CASSPTLAGNTEAFF

v_gene: TRBV20-1
CDR3aa: CSASYGYTQYF

v_gene: TRBV6-6
CDR3aa: CASSPRGTFEKLFF

v_gene: TRBV3-1
CDR3aa: CASSSAGTQYF

v_gene: TRBV5-6
CDR3aa: CASSLAGSGTQYF

v_gene: TRBV11-2
CDR3aa: CASSLNREIETQYF

v_gene: TRBV12-5
CDR3aa: CASGLVGRGAEKAFF

v_gene: TRBV7-2
CDR3aa: CASSYSGGGDLNTGELFF

v_gene: TRBV7-2
CDR3aa: CASSSINQPQHF

v_gene: TRBV12-5
CDR3aa: CASGPGLAGEETQYF

v_gene: TRBV7-9
CDR3aa: CASSFYGRGNGQETQYF

v_gene: TRBV20-1
CDR3aa: CSARGGGPGLASETQYF

v_gene: TRBV7-2
CDR3aa: CASNLGGALNYNEQFF

v_gene: TRBV27
CDR3aa: CASSLTGQIGGYTF

v_gene: TRBV12-3/TRBV12-4
CDR3aa: CASSLTSVSGEQFF

v_gene: TRBV3-1
CDR3aa: CASSQDLARGLETQYF

v_gene: TRBV27
CDR3aa: CASRLAGPYEQYF

v_gene: TRBV6-5
CDR3aa: CASGPMGTQYF

v_gene: TRBV20-1
CDR3aa: CSGNRGLLQETQYF

v_gene: TRBV5-5
CDR3aa: CASSPGQTSSYNEQFF

v_gene: TRBV2
CDR3aa: CASSTQGALGTQYF

v_gene: TRBV4-3
CDR3aa: CASSQSWTGALGEQYF

v_gene: TRBV21-1
CDR3aa: CASSKGPPGLYEQYF

v_gene: TRBV7-2
CDR3aa: CASSWGQGIQFF